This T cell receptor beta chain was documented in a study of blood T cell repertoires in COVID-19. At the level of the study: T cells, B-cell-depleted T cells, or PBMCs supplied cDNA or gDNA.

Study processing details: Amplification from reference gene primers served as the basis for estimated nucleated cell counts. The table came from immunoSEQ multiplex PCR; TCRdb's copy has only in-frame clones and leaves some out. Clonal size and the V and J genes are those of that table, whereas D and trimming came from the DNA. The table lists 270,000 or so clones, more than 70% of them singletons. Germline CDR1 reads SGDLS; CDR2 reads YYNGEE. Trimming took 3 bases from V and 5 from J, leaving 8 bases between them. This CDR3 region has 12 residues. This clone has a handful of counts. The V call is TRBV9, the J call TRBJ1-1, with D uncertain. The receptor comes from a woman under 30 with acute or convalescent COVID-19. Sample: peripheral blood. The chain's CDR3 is CASSDGWTEAFF. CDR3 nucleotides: TGTGCCAGCAGCGACGGGTGGACTGAAGCTTTCTTT.